This TCR beta chain comes out of a study of OX40 agonist ivuxolimab in advanced cancers. Trimming took 7 bases from V and 11 from J; bases not matched to a gene: 9. The CDR3 consists of 12 residues. Germline V gene lookup returns CDR1 MDHEN and CDR2 SYDVKM. Data came from immunoSEQ multiplex PCR; TCRdb stores just in-frame clones and leaves some out. The sample contains tens of thousands of clones, 85% to 90% of which appear only once. The clonotype was recovered from an adult with an advanced solid tumor such as melanoma, head and neck, liver or kidney cancer. This sample comprised CD4+ or CD8+ T cells sorted from blood, obtained in a trial of the OX40 agonist ivuxolimab. This chain connects TRBV28 to TRBJ2-7, with 9 bases aligning to TRBD1. The CDR3 DNA reads TGTGCCAGCATTCCCGGACAGGGGAAAGAGTACTTC. It specifies CASIPGQGKEYF.